The 10 T cell receptor beta chains reported below all come from one sample, sequenced in a study of blood T cell repertoires in COVID-19. TCRdb keeps only in-frame clones here, not all; method: immunoSEQ multiplex PCR. This table has over 150,000 clones, around 83% appearing once. What was sequenced was peripheral blood. The source is a woman aged 65 to 85 with COVID-19, enrolled during active disease.

The V call is TRBV6-5, the J call TRBJ1-5, with a weak D call TRBD1 (6 bases). CDR1 is MNHEY and CDR2 is SVGAGI in the germline V gene. The CDR3 has 16 amino acids. Trimming removed 2 bases from V and 7 bases from J, with 18 bases in between. The CDR3 region has the DNA TGTGCCAGCAGTTACCTATTACAGGGACGAATCCAGCCCCAGCATTTT. Its protein is CASSYLLQGRIQPQHF.

This chain links TRBV5-1 with TRBJ2-3; D unresolved. Trimming shortened V by 2 bases and J by 0 bases, and 4 bases separated the two germline ends. Germline V CDR1 and CDR2: SGHRS, YFSETQ. This CDR3 spans 13 amino acids. DNA of the CDR3: TGCGCCAGCAGCTTATCTAGCACAGATACGCAGTATTTT. Protein product: CASSLSSTDTQYF.

This clone was detected only once. This chain uses TRBV18 with TRBJ1-5; D not resolved. The germline V and J ends were trimmed by 3 bases and 6 bases, with 12 bases remaining between them. The CDR3 totals 14 residues. Germline V gene data show CDR1 as KGHSH and CDR2 as LQKENI. The CDR3 spells CASSPMLNGQPQHF. In nucleotides, the CDR3 is TGTGCCAGCTCACCGATGTTAAACGGTCAGCCCCAGCATTTT. The full variable domain, rest sourced from reference TRBV18 and TRBJ1-5, is NAGVMQNPRHLVRRRGQEARLRCSPMKGHSHVYWYRQLPEEGLKFMVYLQKENIIDESGMPKERFSAEFPKEGPSILRIQQVVRGDSAAYFCASSPMLNGQPQHFGDGTRLSIL.

The J gene is TRBJ2-3, the V gene TRBV7-9; weak D call: TRBD2 (6 bases). Trimming stripped 1 base from V and 3 bases from J, with 17 bases between. The CDR3 is 17 residues long. Germline assignment: CDR1 SEHNR and CDR2 FQNEAQ (reference sequence). The CDR3 DNA is TGTGCCAGCAGCTTAGTTGACGACGGGAGTGGAACAGATACGCAGTATTTT. Amino acids: CASSLVDDGSGTDTQYF.

The chain joins TRBV28 to TRBJ1-2; 11 bases agree with TRBD1. This CDR3 has 16 amino acids. V was clipped by 6 bases and J by 5 bases; unmatched bases: 11. Germline V gives CDR1 MDHEN, CDR2 SYDVKM. The CDR3 sequence: CASRDEPGQGGYGYTF. Here the CDR3 DNA reads TGTGCCAGCAGGGACGAGCCGGGACAGGGGGGGTATGGCTACACCTTC.

The count of this clone is one. The J gene is TRBJ2-5, the V gene TRBV5-5, with D possibly being TRBD1 (5 bases). V lost 5 bases, J lost 5 bases, and 13 bases lay in between. Germline CDR1 reads SGHKS; CDR2 reads YYEKEE (reference sequence). This CDR3 has 13 residues. DNA for the CDR3: TGTGCCAGCAGAACAGGAGTGGCGGAGACCCAGTACTTC. Its protein is CASRTGVAETQYF.

This clone was observed a few times. The chain carries TRBV28 and TRBJ2-6; D ambiguous. V was shortened by 0 bases and J by 1 base, with 10 bases between the two germline ends. Germline CDR1 MDHEN, CDR2 SYDVKM. CDR3 size: 17 residues. CDR3 protein: CASSLWSTKSGANVLTF. CDR3 sequence (DNA): TGTGCCAGCAGTTTATGGTCTACTAAATCTGGGGCCAACGTCCTGACTTTC.

V usage is TRBV2 and J usage is TRBJ1-2; D is possibly TRBD1 (6 bases). V shed 4 bases and J shed 2 bases, with 11 bases lying between them. CDR1 SNHLY and CDR2 FYNNEI come from the germline V gene. This CDR3 is 14 amino acids long. CDR3 sequence (DNA): TGTGCCAGCAGTGGGACAGTTGTAAACTATGGCTACACCTTC. It yields the protein CASSGTVVNYGYTF.

J is TRBJ2-6 and V is TRBV6-5, with a weak D call TRBD2 (5 bases). The CDR3 sequence is 15 residues long. Germline assignment: CDR1 MNHEY and CDR2 SVGAGI. Trimming shortened V by 8 bases and J by 0 bases, and 11 bases separated the two germline ends. The DNA of the CDR3 is TGTGCCAGCTCTATCCTAGCCTCTGGGGCCAACGTCCTGACTTTC. This encodes CASSILASGANVLTF.

The CDR3: CAWSPLRGAGNTIYF. For the CDR3, the DNA is TGTGCCTGGAGTCCTCTGCGGGGGGCTGGAAACACCATATATTTT. This chain connects TRBV30 to TRBJ1-3, with D possibly matching TRBD1 (5 bases). Trimming took 2 bases from V and 2 from J, leaving 13 bases between them. Germline CDR1 reads GTSNPN; CDR2 reads SVGIG (reference sequence). CDR3 length equals 15 residues.